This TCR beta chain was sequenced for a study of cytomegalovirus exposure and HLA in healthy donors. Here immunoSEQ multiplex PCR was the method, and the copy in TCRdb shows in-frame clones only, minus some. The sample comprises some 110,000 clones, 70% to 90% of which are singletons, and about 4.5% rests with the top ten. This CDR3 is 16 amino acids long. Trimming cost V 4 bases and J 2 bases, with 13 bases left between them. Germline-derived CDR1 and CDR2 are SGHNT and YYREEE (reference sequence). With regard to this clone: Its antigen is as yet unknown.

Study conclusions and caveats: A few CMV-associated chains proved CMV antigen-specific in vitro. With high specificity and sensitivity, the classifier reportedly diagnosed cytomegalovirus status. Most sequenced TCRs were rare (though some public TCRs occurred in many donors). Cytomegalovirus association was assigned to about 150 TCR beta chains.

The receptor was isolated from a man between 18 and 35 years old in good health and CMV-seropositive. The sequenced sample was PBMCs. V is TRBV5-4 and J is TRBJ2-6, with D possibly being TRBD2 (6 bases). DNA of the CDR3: TGTGCCAGCAGCCCGTCGTGGAGGGCTGGGGCCAACGTCCTGACTTTC. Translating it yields CASSPSWRAGANVLTF. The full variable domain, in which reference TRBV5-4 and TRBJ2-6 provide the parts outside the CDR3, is ETGVTQSPTHLIKTRGQQVTLRCSSQSGHNTVSWYQQALGQGPQFIFQYYREEENGRGNFPPRFSGLQFPNYSSELNVNALELDDSALYLCASSPSWRAGANVLTFGAGSRLTVL.